This TCR beta chain was profiled in a study of CXCR3-negative and CXCR3-positive naive CD8 T cells. The length of the CDR3 is 20 residues. TRB cDNA libraries were made by UMI-labeled 5' RACE. TCRdb re-called the 5' RACE reads; one entry per CDR3 protein, DNA not given. Its listing shows around 96,000 distinct CDR3 sequences. The receptor's source is a human donor in good health. Some clones in this sample may be carry-over from other donors' samples. Sequenced input: naive CXCR3- CD8+ T cells from blood. Specified subset: CD45RO-CCR7+CD27+CD95- naive CD8+ T cells lacking CXCR3 (TNR3-). This chain uses TRBV12-3 or TRBV12-4 with TRBJ2-7; TCRdb names TRBD1, which stays unverified in the absence of DNA. The chain's CDR3 is CASSPDRDLILSGATYEQYF.